The next 21 T cell receptor beta chains were all read from a single sample in a study of cytomegalovirus exposure and HLA in healthy donors. Both 60 Vbeta primers and 13 Jbeta primers went into the PCR. Assay: immunoSEQ multiplex PCR; the TCRdb copy retains only in-frame clones and omits some. The sample records 80,000 or so clones, about 75% being singletons. Sequencing input: PBMCs. The origin of the receptors is a man aged 55 to 70 in good health and CMV-seropositive.

In this sample, this clone turned up once. This chain uses TRBV10-3 with TRBJ2-2; D unresolved. V was cut by 4 bases and J by 6 bases, with 12 bases left in between. Germline CDR1 reads ENHRY; CDR2 reads SYGVKD. This CDR3 comprises 14 residues. The CDR3 loop is CAISGPRSPGELFF. The CDR3 bases are TGTGCCATCAGTGGTCCCCGGTCACCCGGGGAGCTGTTTTTT.

The V gene is TRBV9, the J gene TRBJ2-1, with 9 bases identical to TRBD2. The germline CDR1 and CDR2 sequences are SGDLS and YYNGEE. The CDR3 is made up of 16 amino acids. With V trimmed by 0 bases and J by 4 bases, 5 bases remained unmatched. CDR3 residues: CASSVEPGLAYNEQFF. As DNA, the CDR3 is TGTGCCAGCAGCGTAGAACCGGGACTAGCTTACAATGAGCAGTTCTTC. The entire variable domain, with the rest obtained from reference TRBV9 and TRBJ2-1, is as follows: DSGVTQTPKHLITATGQRVTLRCSPRSGDLSVYWYQQSLDQGLQFLIQYYNGEERAKGNILERFSAQQFPDLHSELNLSSLELGDSALYFCASSVEPGLAYNEQFFGPGTRLTVL.

This clone was picked up a small number of times. CDR3 amino acids: CASSSTPNLAGGYEQYF. CDR3 DNA sequence: TGTGCCAGCAGCTCCACACCAAACCTAGCGGGGGGCTACGAGCAGTACTTC. The chain carries TRBV7-8 and TRBJ2-7, with 11 bases fitting TRBD2. Germline CDR1 SGHVS, CDR2 FQNEAQ. Trimming cost V 4 bases and J 3 bases; bases outside gene matches: 11. This CDR3 has 17 residues. Complete variable domain (other parts from reference TRBV7-8 and TRBJ2-7): GAGVSQSPRYKVAKRGQDVALRCDPISGHVSLFWYQQALGQGPEFLTYFQNEAQLDKSGLPSDRFFAERPEGSVSTLKIQRTQQEDSAVYLCASSSTPNLAGGYEQYFGPGTRLTVT.

The chain couples TRBV18 to TRBJ1-3; no clear D gene. The CDR3 is made up of 13 amino acids. V was cut by 4 bases and J by 7 bases, with 11 bases left in between. Per the germline V gene, CDR1 is KGHSH and CDR2 is LQKENI. The CDR3 reads CASSRAGENTIYF. The CDR3, as DNA: TGTGCCAGCTCACGAGCGGGTGAGAACACCATATATTTT. Full variable domain (missing parts from reference TRBV18 and TRBJ1-3): NAGVMQNPRHLVRRRGQEARLRCSPMKGHSHVYWYRQLPEEGLKFMVYLQKENIIDESGMPKERFSAEFPKEGPSILRIQQVVRGDSAAYFCASSRAGENTIYFGEGSWLTVV.

This chain joins TRBV11-2 and TRBJ2-5; no clear D. The V end lost 0 bases, the J end lost 5 bases, and 16 bases lay between the germline ends. Per germline, CDR1 SGHAT and CDR2 FQNNGV. The CDR3 sequence is 16 residues long. The CDR3: CASSLDRPRFGETQYF. CDR3 nucleotides: TGTGCCAGCAGCTTAGATAGGCCCAGGTTTGGTGAGACCCAGTACTTC.

Only a few counts were recorded for this clone. The chain combines TRBV7-2 with TRBJ2-7; tentatively, D is TRBD2 (6 bases). Trimming removed 0 bases from V and 2 bases from J, with 14 bases in between. The CDR3 extends over 16 amino acids. From germline, CDR1 is SGHTA and CDR2 FQGNSA. The chain's CDR3 is CASSLAGGAEAYEQYF. DNA of the CDR3: TGTGCCAGCAGCTTAGCTGGCGGGGCCGAGGCCTACGAGCAGTACTTC.

This chain uses TRBV4-2 with TRBJ2-7; D might be TRBD2 (5 bases). V lost 1 base and J 6 bases, leaving 13 bases between the germline ends. Germline CDR1 reads LGHNA; CDR2 reads YNFKEQ. There are 14 residues in the CDR3. The CDR3 bases are TGTGCCAGCAGCCAAGGGATGGAGGCAGGCGAGCAGTACTTC. It translates to CASSQGMEAGEQYF.

The genes are TRBV19 and TRBJ2-2; tentative D call: TRBD2 (6 bases). The V gene lost 6 bases and the J gene lost 0 bases, with 20 bases spanning the gap. Germline CDR1 is LNHDA and CDR2 is SQIVND (reference sequence). This CDR3 region has 18 residues. The CDR3 DNA reads TGTGCCAGTAGGGGGAGGAAGGGTTTCCGCGCGAACACCGGGGAGCTGTTTTTT. Protein sequence: CASRGRKGFRANTGELFF.

This chain connects TRBV6-1 to TRBJ2-7, with 8 bases lining up with TRBD2. V shed 6 bases, J shed 3 bases, and the junction held 7 bases outside the gene matches. Germline CDR1 is MNHNS and CDR2 is SASEGT. This CDR3 is 14 amino acids long. CDR3 DNA sequence: TGTGCCAGCAGCGGGGGGGGACCCAACTACGAGCAGTACTTC. Residues: CASSGGGPNYEQYF.

DNA of the CDR3: TGTGCCAGCAGGACGCGGGACCCCACAGATACGCAGTATTTT. It specifies CASRTRDPTDTQYF. V is TRBV6-6 and J is TRBJ2-3; weak D call: TRBD2 (6 bases). Looked up from germline, CDR1 is MNHNY and CDR2 is SVGAGI (reference sequence). Deletions cut 6 bases from V and 2 bases from J, with 12 bases between. The CDR3 sequence is 14 residues long.

This clone was detected only a few times. The rearrangement joins TRBV6-6 to TRBJ2-7; D gene uncertain. The CDR3 is 11 residues long. The germline V gene has CDR1 MNHNY and CDR2 SVGAGI (reference sequence). With 5 bases removed from V and 6 bases from J, the gap between germline ends came to 8 bases. The CDR3 DNA follows: TGTGCCAGCAGTACCTCCGGCGAGCAGTACTTC. Protein sequence: CASSTSGEQYF.

The chain joins TRBV11-1 to TRBJ2-7; 8 positions match TRBD2. Germline V gene data show CDR1 as SGHAT and CDR2 as FQDESV (reference sequence). The ends lost 4 bases at V and 4 bases at J; junction bases unmatched: 15. This CDR3 spans 17 amino acids. The DNA for the CDR3 is TGTGCCAGCAGCTCCCCCTTAACAAGCGGGAGTGCTTACGAGCAGTACTTC. It yields the protein CASSSPLTSGSAYEQYF.

The gene calls are TRBV6-1 and TRBJ2-2, with 10 nucleotides matching TRBD1. V lost 8 bases and J lost 1; bases outside the gene matches: 4. CDR3 length equals 15 residues. Per germline, CDR1 MNHNS and CDR2 SASEGT. The CDR3 loop reads CASGRDRGNTGELFF. For the CDR3, the DNA is TGTGCCAGCGGCCGGGACAGGGGGAACACCGGGGAGCTGTTTTTT.

The chain links TRBV18 to TRBJ1-5, with 12 positions matching TRBD1. The CDR3 loop spans 16 amino acids. Germline V gene data show CDR1 as KGHSH and CDR2 as LQKENI. V was clipped by 10 bases and J by 0 bases; unmatched bases: 7. Written as DNA, the CDR3 is TGTGCCACTTCGGGACAGGGGGCTAATAGCAATCAGCCCCAGCATTTT. Protein: CATSGQGANSNQPQHF.

The rearrangement uses TRBV13 and TRBJ2-7; 10 bases match TRBD1. The CDR3 length is 18 residues. Per germline, CDR1 PRHDT and CDR2 FYEKMQ (reference sequence). The ends lost 1 base at V and 2 bases at J; junction bases unmatched: 11. The CDR3 DNA reads TGTGCCAGCAGCTTAGCCCTGGGAGGGGACAGGGGAACCTACGAGCAGTACTTC. Translated: CASSLALGGDRGTYEQYF.

The genes are TRBV5-1 and TRBJ2-1, with D tentatively TRBD2 (6 bases). The CDR3 is 12 amino acids. The ends were cut back, 3 bases at V and 10 bases at J, with 11 bases in the middle. Germline lookup yields CDR1 SGHRS and CDR2 YFSETQ. CDR3: CASSSLAGEQFF. In DNA, the CDR3 is TGCGCCAGCAGCTCGCTCGCGGGGGAGCAGTTCTTC.

The V call is TRBV12-5, the J call TRBJ1-5; D remains unclear. The CDR3 totals 13 residues. The V gene lost 6 bases and the J gene lost 0 bases, with 6 bases spanning the gap. CDR1 is LGHNT and CDR2 is FRNRAP in the germline V gene. The CDR3 nucleotides are TGTGCTAGTGGACAAGATAGCAATCAGCCCCAGCATTTT. Amino acids: CASGQDSNQPQHF.

This chain links TRBV5-1 with TRBJ2-1, with TRBD2 identical over 11 bases. With 4 bases clipped from V and 10 bases from J, the junction kept 10 bases outside the gene matches. The CDR3 has 15 amino acids. Germline V gene sequence: CDR1 SGHRS, CDR2 YFSETQ. CDR3 sequence reads: CASSPSGGRNREQFF. The CDR3, as DNA: TGCGCCAGCAGCCCTAGCGGGGGGCGCAATAGGGAGCAGTTCTTC.

V usage is TRBV5-1 and J usage is TRBJ2-2; TRBD2 matches 10 bases. Unmatched junction bases numbered 5, after V lost 4 bases and J lost 5 bases. The CDR3 has 15 amino acids. Looked up from germline, CDR1 is SGHRS and CDR2 is YFSETQ. The CDR3 loop reads CASSTGTSVTGELFF. The CDR3, as DNA: TGCGCCAGCAGCACCGGGACTAGCGTAACCGGGGAGCTGTTTTTT.

The chain is built from TRBV7-6 and TRBJ2-7; TRBD1 might be the D (6 bases). Germline lookup yields CDR1 SGHVS and CDR2 FNYEAQ. Trimming left V 2 bases short and J 2 bases short, with 13 bases between. This CDR3 is built from 15 residues. The CDR3 region has the DNA TGTGCCAGCAGCTTATCGGAGACAGGAACCTACGAGCAGTACTTC. Encoded protein: CASSLSETGTYEQYF.

The chain couples TRBV4-1 to TRBJ1-2; 7 nucleotides align to TRBD1. The CDR3 is 15 residues long. Trimming removed 0 bases from V and 5 bases from J; junction bases left unmatched: 6. The germline gives CDR1 MGHRA, CDR2 YSYEKL. The CDR3 loop reads CASSQDPGGRYGYTF. The CDR3 region has the DNA TGCGCCAGCAGCCAAGACCCAGGGGGTAGATATGGCTACACCTTC.